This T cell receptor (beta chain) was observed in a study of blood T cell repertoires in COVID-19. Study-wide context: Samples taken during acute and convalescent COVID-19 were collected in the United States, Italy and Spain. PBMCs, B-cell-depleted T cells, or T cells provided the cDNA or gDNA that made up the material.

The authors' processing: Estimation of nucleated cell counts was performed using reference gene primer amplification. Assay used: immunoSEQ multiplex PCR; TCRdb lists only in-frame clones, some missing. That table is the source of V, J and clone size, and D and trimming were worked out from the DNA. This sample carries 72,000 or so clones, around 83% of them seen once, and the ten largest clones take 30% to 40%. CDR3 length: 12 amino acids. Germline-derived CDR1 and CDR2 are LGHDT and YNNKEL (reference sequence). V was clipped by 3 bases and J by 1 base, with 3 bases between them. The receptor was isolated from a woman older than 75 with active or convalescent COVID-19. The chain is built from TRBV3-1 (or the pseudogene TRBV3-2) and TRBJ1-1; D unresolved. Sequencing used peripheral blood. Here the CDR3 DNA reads TGTGCCAGCAGCCAGGCGAACACTGAAGCTTTCTTT. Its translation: CASSQANTEAFF.